Below, 17 T cell receptor beta chains from the same sample are listed, as sequenced in a study of blood T cell repertoires in COVID-19. Assay used: immunoSEQ multiplex PCR; TCRdb lists only in-frame clones, some missing. The sample carries 100,000 or so clones, less than 85% recorded once. Sequenced input: peripheral blood. Receptor source: a woman aged 70-85 years with active or convalescent COVID-19.

J is TRBJ2-7 and V is TRBV7-9, with 8 bases that match TRBD1. V dropped 5 bases and J dropped 7; count of bases not matched to a gene: 7. In germline, CDR1 is SEHNR, CDR2 FQNEAQ (reference sequence). CDR3 length equals 13 residues. The CDR3 DNA reads TGTGCCAGCAGCCCCAGACAGGGGCGAGAGCAGTACTTC. Translation gives CASSPRQGREQYF.

The CDR3 is CSVEWGVDTEAFF. DNA of the CDR3: TGCAGCGTTGAATGGGGGGTTGACACTGAAGCTTTCTTT. This chain connects TRBV29-1 to TRBJ1-1; TRBD1 might be the D (5 bases). Germline values: CDR1 SQVTM, CDR2 ANQGSEA. The CDR3 loop spans 13 amino acids. The germline V and J ends were trimmed by 2 bases and 3 bases, with 10 bases remaining between them. The full variable domain, completed using reference TRBV29-1 and TRBJ1-1, is SAVISQKPSRDICQRGTSLTIQCQVDSQVTMMFWYRQQPGQSLTLIATANQGSEATYESGFVIDKFPISRPNLTFSTLTVSNMSPEDSSIYLCSVEWGVDTEAFFGQGTRLTVV.

This clone has a handful of counts. V and J are TRBV5-1 and TRBJ2-7; 7 nucleotides match TRBD1. The CDR3 extends over 15 amino acids. The germline gives CDR1 SGHRS, CDR2 YFSETQ. The J segment lost 7 bases and the V segment lost 0 bases, leaving 10 bases of the junction unmatched. The CDR3 DNA reads TGCGCCAGCAGCTTGGGGACAGGAACCCTTTCGGAGCAGTACTTC. Amino acid sequence: CASSLGTGTLSEQYF.

The rearrangement links TRBV5-1 to TRBJ2-5; 9 nucleotides agree with TRBD2. Germline-derived CDR1 and CDR2 are SGHRS and YFSETQ. Trimming at V came to 0 bases and at J to 2 bases, leaving 5 bases not matched to a gene. This CDR3 has 16 residues. CDR3 region: CASSLGAGGRQETQYF. CDR3 in DNA: TGCGCCAGCAGCTTGGGTGCGGGGGGGCGGCAAGAGACCCAGTACTTC.

The J gene is TRBJ1-2, the V gene TRBV5-6; TRBD1 agrees at 11 bases. The germline V gene has CDR1 SGHDT and CDR2 YYEEEE. The CDR3 has 16 amino acids. The ends lost 2 bases at V and 0 bases at J; junction bases unmatched: 3. The CDR3 region is CASSLWGQGANYGYTF. The DNA for the CDR3 is TGTGCCAGCAGCTTATGGGGACAGGGGGCTAACTATGGCTACACCTTC.

The chain is built from TRBV19 and TRBJ2-6; possible D gene TRBD2, 5 bases. Deletions cut 3 bases from V and 0 bases from J, with 12 bases between. Per germline, CDR1 LNHDA and CDR2 SQIVND (reference sequence). The CDR3 totals 17 residues. The CDR3 nucleotides read TGTGCCAGTAGTATCACGGGAATCGTCTCTGGGGCCAACGTCCTGACTTTC. Translation gives CASSITGIVSGANVLTF.

The chain carries TRBV24-1 and TRBJ2-5; D possibly corresponds to TRBD1 (6 bases). V lost 4 bases, J lost 3 bases, and 17 bases lay in between. Germline CDR1 reads KGHDR; CDR2 reads SFDVKD. This CDR3 spans 16 amino acids. CDR3 nucleotide sequence: TGTGCCACCAGTGACCACCCCGGGACAAGAAAAGAGACCCAGTACTTC. This gives the protein CATSDHPGTRKETQYF.

The V call is TRBV7-3, the J call TRBJ2-3, with 8 bases lining up with TRBD2. The trim removed 3 bases at V and 0 bases at J, leaving 2 bases unmatched. Germline loops: CDR1 SGHTA, CDR2 FQGTGA. The CDR3 consists of 15 residues. As DNA, the CDR3 is TGTGCCAGCAGCTTCGGACTAGCAAGCACAGATACGCAGTATTTT. Encoded protein: CASSFGLASTDTQYF.

The chain employs TRBV4-2 and TRBJ1-1, with a possible D match to TRBD1 (6 bases). The CDR3 consists of 12 residues. Trimming took off 5 bases at V and 8 bases at J, with 12 bases between the two ends. Germline V gene data show CDR1 as LGHNA and CDR2 as YNFKEQ. CDR3 coding DNA: TGTGCCAGCAGCTTTAGGCAGGGGGAAGCTTTCTTT. Translating it yields CASSFRQGEAFF.

The chain employs TRBV15 and TRBJ2-5; D remains ambiguous. V gave up 1 base and J gave up 1 base, with 13 bases separating them. The CDR3 has 16 residues. Germline-derived CDR1 and CDR2 are LNHNV and YYDKDF (reference sequence). The CDR3 DNA sequence: TGTGCCACCAGCAGAGCCAGAGGAAAACCCCAAGAGACCCAGTACTTC. Protein: CATSRARGKPQETQYF.

V usage is TRBV5-1 and J usage is TRBJ1-2; D is perhaps TRBD1 (5 bases). Trimming took off 4 bases at V and 0 bases at J, with 10 bases between the two ends. Germline V gene data show CDR1 as SGHRS and CDR2 as YFSETQ. There are 14 residues in the CDR3. The CDR3 reads CASSPDITNYGYTF. DNA of the CDR3: TGCGCCAGCAGCCCGGACATTACTAACTATGGCTACACCTTC.

The genes are TRBV3-1 (or the pseudogene TRBV3-2) and TRBJ2-7, with 11 bases that match TRBD2. Germline V gives CDR1 LGHDT, CDR2 YNNKEL (reference sequence). Losses at the gene ends were 4 bases for V and 6 bases for J; bases not matched to a gene: 8. CDR3 size: 15 residues. The DNA for the CDR3 is TGTGCCAGCAGCCCGCATAGCGGGGGGGCGAGCGAGCAGTACTTC. It yields the protein CASSPHSGGASEQYF.

The rearrangement links TRBV5-5 to TRBJ1-3; TRBD1 aligns across 9 bases. This CDR3 has 16 residues. Germline CDR1 reads SGHKS; CDR2 reads YYEKEE (reference sequence). V lost 4 bases to trimming and J lost 0 bases; unmatched junction nucleotides: 5. The CDR3, as DNA: TGTGCCAGCAGCGGGACAGGGCCCCTCTCTGGAAACACCATATATTTT. This translates into CASSGTGPLSGNTIYF.

This chain joins TRBV18 and TRBJ2-3; weak D call: TRBD2 (5 bases). Between the trimmed V and J ends, which lost 1 base and 6 bases, there was a span of 17 bases. This CDR3 has 16 amino acids. Germline V gene sequence: CDR1 KGHSH, CDR2 LQKENI. The CDR3 here is CASSPLPSDFRDTQYF. CDR3 DNA sequence: TGTGCCAGCTCACCACTCCCATCGGACTTTCGGGATACGCAGTATTTT.

The chain carries TRBV6-5 and TRBJ2-1; 8 bases are a match to TRBD2. The CDR3 sequence is 15 residues long. The V gene's germline CDR1 is MNHEY and CDR2 SVGAGI. The J segment lost 16 bases and the V segment lost 6 bases, leaving 20 bases of the junction unmatched. For the CDR3, the DNA is TGTGCCAGCAGGCCTGTGGGACTAGTAACTGGAAGGCTCTTCTTC. As protein: CASRPVGLVTGRLFF.

V gene TRBV2 combines with J gene TRBJ1-1; the match to TRBD1 covers 9 bases. V trimming: 4 bases; J trimming: 11 bases; junction bases outside the gene matches: 14. Germline CDR1 is SNHLY and CDR2 is FYNNEI. This CDR3 has 15 amino acids. This chain's CDR3 is CASSVDMGQGAGAFF. CDR3 nucleotides: TGTGCCAGCAGTGTAGATATGGGACAGGGTGCGGGGGCTTTCTTT.

This clone came up once. The V gene is TRBV5-8, the J gene TRBJ1-2, with 10 positions matching TRBD1. The CDR3 has 15 residues. CDR1 is SGHTS and CDR2 is YDEGEE in the germline V gene. Germline trimming cut 0 bases from V and 4 bases from J; bases unmatched to any gene: 3. The DNA of the CDR3 is TGTGCCAGCAGCTTGGGACAGGGGGCCGGCTATGGCTACACCTTC. This sequence encodes CASSLGQGAGYGYTF. The variable domain in full, with the rest retrieved from reference TRBV5-8 and TRBJ1-2, is EAGVTQSPTHLIKTRGQQATLRCSPISGHTSVYWYQQALGLGLQFLLWYDEGEERNRGNFPPRFSGRQFPNYSSELNVNALELEDSALYLCASSLGQGAGYGYTFGSGTRLTVV.